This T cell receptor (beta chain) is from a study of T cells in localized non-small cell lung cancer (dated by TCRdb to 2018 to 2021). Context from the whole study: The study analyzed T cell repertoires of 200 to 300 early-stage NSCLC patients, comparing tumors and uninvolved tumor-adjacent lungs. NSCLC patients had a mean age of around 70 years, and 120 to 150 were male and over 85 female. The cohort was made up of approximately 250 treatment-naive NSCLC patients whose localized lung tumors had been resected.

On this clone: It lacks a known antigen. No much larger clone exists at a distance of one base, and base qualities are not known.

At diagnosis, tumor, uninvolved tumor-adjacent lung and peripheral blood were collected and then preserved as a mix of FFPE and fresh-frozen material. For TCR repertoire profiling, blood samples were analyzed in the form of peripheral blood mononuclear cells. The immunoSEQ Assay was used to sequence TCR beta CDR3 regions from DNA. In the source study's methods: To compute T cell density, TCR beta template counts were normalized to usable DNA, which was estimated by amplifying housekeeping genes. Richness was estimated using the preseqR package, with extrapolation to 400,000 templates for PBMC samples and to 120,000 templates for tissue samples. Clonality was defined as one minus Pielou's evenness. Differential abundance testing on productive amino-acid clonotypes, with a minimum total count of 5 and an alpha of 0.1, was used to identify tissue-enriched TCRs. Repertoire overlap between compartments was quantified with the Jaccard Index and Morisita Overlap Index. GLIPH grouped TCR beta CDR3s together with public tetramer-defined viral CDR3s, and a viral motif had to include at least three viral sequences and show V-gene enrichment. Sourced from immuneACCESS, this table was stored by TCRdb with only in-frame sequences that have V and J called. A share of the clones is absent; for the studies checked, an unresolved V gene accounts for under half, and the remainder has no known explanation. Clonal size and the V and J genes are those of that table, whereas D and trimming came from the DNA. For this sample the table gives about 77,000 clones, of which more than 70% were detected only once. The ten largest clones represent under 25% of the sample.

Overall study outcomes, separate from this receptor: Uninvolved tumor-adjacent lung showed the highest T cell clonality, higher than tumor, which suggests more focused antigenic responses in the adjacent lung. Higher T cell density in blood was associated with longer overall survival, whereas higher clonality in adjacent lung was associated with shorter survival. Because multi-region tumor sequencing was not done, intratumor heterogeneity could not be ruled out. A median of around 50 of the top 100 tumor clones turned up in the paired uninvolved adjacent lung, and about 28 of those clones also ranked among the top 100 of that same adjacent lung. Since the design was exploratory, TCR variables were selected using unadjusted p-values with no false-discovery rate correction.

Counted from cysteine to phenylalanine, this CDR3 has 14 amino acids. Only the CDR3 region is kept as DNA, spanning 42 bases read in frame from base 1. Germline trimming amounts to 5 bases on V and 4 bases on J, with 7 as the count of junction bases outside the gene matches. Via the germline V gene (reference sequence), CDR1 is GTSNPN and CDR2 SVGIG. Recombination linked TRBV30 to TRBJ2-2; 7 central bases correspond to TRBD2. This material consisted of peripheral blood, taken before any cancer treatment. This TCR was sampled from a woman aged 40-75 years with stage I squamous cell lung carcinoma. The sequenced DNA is TGTGCCTGGGTCTCCGGACTAGGCACCGGGGAGCTGTTTTTT. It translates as CAWVSGLGTGELFF.